These T cell receptor beta chains were read from a single sample in a study of radiation and T cells in renal cell carcinoma. Produced via immunoSEQ multiplex PCR; TCRdb's table is partial and in-frame only. The sample shows 100,000 to 150,000 clones, around 81% of them seen only once. The material was blood, obtained from a patient whose treatment included radiotherapy and nephrectomy. These receptor sequences come from a man aged 50 to 60 with renal cell carcinoma. The CDR3 runs from the conserved cysteine through the conserved F or W. D genes are given only for firm matches. Clone size is shown for a subset of rows, as once, few, many or a class of expanded clone.

d_gene: -
abundance: -
v_gene: TRBV19
len: 13
j_gene: TRBJ1-4
CDR3aa: CASARSENEKLFF
CDR3nt: TGTGCCAGCGCAAGATCGGAAAATGAAAAACTGTTTTTT

d_gene: -
abundance: -
v_gene: TRBV6-4
len: 16
j_gene: TRBJ2-6
CDR3aa: CASSDSGNSGANVLTF
CDR3nt: TGTGCCAGCAGTGACTCCGGAAACTCTGGGGCCAACGTCCTGACTTTC

d_gene: TRBD1
abundance: -
v_gene: TRBV10-3
len: 16
j_gene: TRBJ1-1
CDR3aa: CAIKTGTDYINTEAFF
CDR3nt: TGTGCCATCAAGACCGGGACAGACTATATTAACACTGAAGCTTTCTTT

d_gene: TRBD2
abundance: few
v_gene: TRBV4-1
len: 17
j_gene: TRBJ2-3
CDR3aa: CASSQVYLAGGLDTQYF
CDR3nt: TGCGCCAGCAGCCAAGTTTACCTAGCGGGAGGGTTAGATACGCAGTATTTT

d_gene: -
abundance: -
v_gene: TRBV6-5
len: 16
j_gene: TRBJ2-6
CDR3aa: CASSYSGYSGANVLTF
CDR3nt: TGTGCCAGCAGTTACTCAGGGTATAGTGGGGCCAACGTCCTGACTTTC

d_gene: TRBD1
abundance: -
v_gene: TRBV5-1
len: 17
j_gene: TRBJ2-2
CDR3aa: CASKLAKGGADTGELFF
CDR3nt: TGCGCCAGCAAGCTCGCTAAAGGGGGCGCGGACACCGGGGAGCTGTTTTTT

d_gene: -
abundance: -
v_gene: TRBV11-2
len: 17
j_gene: TRBJ2-7
CDR3aa: CASSFSRDPLASHEQYF
CDR3nt: TGTGCCAGCAGCTTTTCACGGGACCCACTCGCCTCGCACGAGCAGTACTTC

d_gene: -
abundance: -
v_gene: TRBV4-1
len: 14
j_gene: TRBJ1-5
CDR3aa: CASSLPDGDYPQHF
CDR3nt: TGCGCCAGCAGCCTTCCGGACGGGGATTATCCCCAGCATTTT

d_gene: TRBD1
abundance: -
v_gene: TRBV6-5
len: 14
j_gene: TRBJ2-7
CDR3aa: CASRNRGTSYEQYF
CDR3nt: TGTGCCAGCAGAAACAGGGGGACTTCCTACGAGCAGTACTTC

d_gene: -
abundance: -
v_gene: TRBV5-1
len: 12
j_gene: TRBJ2-5
CDR3aa: CASSLRQETQYF
CDR3nt: TGCGCCAGCAGCTTAAGACAAGAGACCCAGTACTTC

d_gene: -
abundance: -
v_gene: TRBV18
len: 15
j_gene: TRBJ2-5
CDR3aa: CASSPPYPGDETQYF
CDR3nt: TGTGCCAGCTCACCACCCTATCCAGGGGATGAGACCCAGTACTTC

d_gene: TRBD1
abundance: few
v_gene: TRBV12-5
len: 16
j_gene: TRBJ1-2
CDR3aa: CASGLASGGQTYGYTF
CDR3nt: TGTGCTAGTGGTTTGGCCTCAGGGGGGCAAACCTATGGCTACACCTTC

d_gene: -
abundance: -
v_gene: TRBV5-1
len: 15
j_gene: TRBJ2-7
CDR3aa: CASSGPGTLYDEQYF
CDR3nt: TGCGCCAGCAGCGGCCCCGGGACCCTATACGACGAGCAGTACTTC

d_gene: -
abundance: -
v_gene: TRBV7-9
len: 14
j_gene: TRBJ1-2
CDR3aa: CASYPGGLNYGYTF
CDR3nt: TGTGCCAGCTATCCCGGGGGGTTGAACTATGGCTACACCTTC

d_gene: -
abundance: -
v_gene: TRBV6-5
len: 13
j_gene: TRBJ2-5
CDR3aa: CASSYGQYETQYF
CDR3nt: TGTGCCAGCAGTTACGGACAGTACGAGACCCAGTACTTC

d_gene: -
abundance: -
v_gene: TRBV28
len: 14
j_gene: TRBJ1-5
CDR3aa: CASSLGGQNQPQHF
CDR3nt: TGTGCCAGCAGTTTGGGGGGTCAAAATCAGCCCCAGCATTTT

d_gene: -
abundance: few
v_gene: TRBV7-8
len: 13
j_gene: TRBJ2-2
CDR3aa: CALAPRNTGELFF
CDR3nt: TGTGCCCTAGCCCCGCGAAACACCGGGGAGCTGTTTTTT

d_gene: -
abundance: -
v_gene: TRBV28
len: 15
j_gene: TRBJ1-3
CDR3aa: CASMEARVGGNTIYF
CDR3nt: TGTGCCAGCATGGAGGCAAGGGTCGGTGGAAACACCATATATTTT

d_gene: -
abundance: -
v_gene: TRBV6-5
len: 13
j_gene: TRBJ1-5
CDR3aa: CASSYTGRQPQHF
CDR3nt: TGTGCCAGCAGTTACACAGGACGTCAGCCCCAGCATTTT

d_gene: -
abundance: -
v_gene: TRBV2
len: 15
j_gene: TRBJ1-4
CDR3aa: CASRDTGANNEKLFF
CDR3nt: TGTGCCAGCAGGGACACAGGAGCCAACAATGAAAAACTGTTTTTT

d_gene: -
abundance: -
v_gene: TRBV4-3
len: 13
j_gene: TRBJ2-2
CDR3aa: CASSRGGSGELFF
CDR3nt: TGCGCCAGCAGCCGAGGAGGGAGCGGGGAGCTGTTTTTT

d_gene: -
abundance: -
v_gene: TRBV10-1
len: 16
j_gene: TRBJ1-2
CDR3aa: CASSESTGPKNYGYTF
CDR3nt: TGCGCCAGCAGTGAGTCTACAGGTCCGAAAAACTATGGCTACACCTTC

d_gene: -
abundance: -
v_gene: TRBV7-2
len: 15
j_gene: TRBJ1-2
CDR3aa: CASSLAPGTNYGYTF
CDR3nt: TGTGCCAGCAGCTTAGCGCCAGGGACTAACTATGGCTACACCTTC

d_gene: -
abundance: once
v_gene: TRBV7-2
len: 16
j_gene: TRBJ2-7
CDR3aa: CASSSSRATINYEQYF
CDR3nt: TGTGCCAGCAGCTCGAGCAGGGCCACTATAAACTACGAGCAGTACTTC

d_gene: -
abundance: -
v_gene: TRBV4-2
len: 16
j_gene: TRBJ1-6
CDR3aa: CASSQLSGKRDSPLHF
CDR3nt: TGTGCCAGCAGCCAACTCTCGGGAAAGAGGGATTCACCCCTCCACTTT

d_gene: TRBD1
abundance: -
v_gene: TRBV28
len: 17
j_gene: TRBJ2-2
CDR3aa: CASNAGTGVLSTGELFF
CDR3nt: TGTGCCAGCAATGCCGGGACAGGGGTGTTGAGCACCGGGGAGCTGTTTTTT

d_gene: -
abundance: -
v_gene: TRBV2
len: 11
j_gene: TRBJ2-2
CDR3aa: CASGVAGELFF
CDR3nt: TGTGCCAGCGGGGTTGCCGGGGAGCTGTTTTTT

d_gene: TRBD1
abundance: -
v_gene: TRBV19
len: 12
j_gene: TRBJ2-7
CDR3aa: CASSQGQGEQYF
CDR3nt: TGTGCCAGTAGTCAAGGACAGGGGGAGCAGTACTTC

d_gene: -
abundance: -
v_gene: TRBV4-2
len: 15
j_gene: TRBJ2-5
CDR3aa: CASTHRAGAEETQYF
CDR3nt: TGTGCCAGCACCCACCGGGCGGGGGCCGAAGAGACCCAGTACTTC

d_gene: -
abundance: -
v_gene: TRBV6-5
len: 16
j_gene: TRBJ1-6
CDR3aa: CASSFDRSSYNSPLHF
CDR3nt: TGTGCCAGCAGTTTTGACAGGAGCTCCTATAATTCACCCCTCCACTTT

d_gene: -
abundance: -
v_gene: TRBV6-5
len: 13
j_gene: TRBJ2-5
CDR3aa: CASRGNGAETQYF
CDR3nt: TGTGCCAGCAGAGGGAACGGCGCGGAGACCCAGTACTTC

d_gene: TRBD2
abundance: -
v_gene: TRBV30
len: 14
j_gene: TRBJ2-1
CDR3aa: CAYSGDPPGGEQFF
CDR3nt: TGTGCCTACTCCGGGGACCCTCCGGGGGGGGAGCAGTTCTTC

d_gene: TRBD2
abundance: -
v_gene: TRBV10-3
len: 15
j_gene: TRBJ2-2
CDR3aa: CATRGLALNTGELFF
CDR3nt: TGTGCCACCCGGGGACTAGCGTTGAACACCGGGGAGCTGTTTTTT

d_gene: -
abundance: -
v_gene: TRBV7-9
len: 12
j_gene: TRBJ2-1
CDR3aa: CASSPTGDEQFF
CDR3nt: TGTGCCAGCAGCCCCACGGGGGATGAGCAGTTCTTC

d_gene: -
abundance: -
v_gene: TRBV5-6
len: 16
j_gene: TRBJ2-2
CDR3aa: CASSFLAGGNTGELFF
CDR3nt: TGTGCCAGCAGCTTCTTGGCTGGTGGGAACACCGGGGAGCTGTTTTTT

d_gene: -
abundance: -
v_gene: TRBV19
len: 13
j_gene: TRBJ2-3
CDR3aa: CASSTTHTDTQYF
CDR3nt: TGTGCCAGTAGTACGACCCACACAGATACGCAGTATTTT